Sequencing of this T cell receptor (beta chain) was carried out in a study of cytomegalovirus exposure and HLA in healthy donors. The length of the CDR3 is 19 residues. After removal of 1 base from V and 6 bases from J, the junction contained 14 bases not matched to a gene. CDR1 is SGHDT and CDR2 is YYEEEE in the germline V gene. PCR primers comprised 60 Vbeta and 13 Jbeta primers. Data came from immunoSEQ multiplex PCR; TCRdb stores just in-frame clones and leaves some out. The profile shows about 120,000 clones, 81% of them singletons. Specimen: PBMCs. This clonotype originated in a woman in her thirties or forties in good health and CMV-seronegative. The V and J genes are TRBV5-6 and TRBJ2-3; TRBD2 aligns across 13 bases. DNA for the CDR3: TGTGCCAGCAGCTTGCCCGGGACTAGCGGGATGTTTGGGGTTGATACGCAGTATTTT. It encodes CASSLPGTSGMFGVDTQYF.